The TCR beta chain under discussion was sequenced for a study of cytomegalovirus exposure and HLA in healthy donors. Findings and limits, study-wide: Cytomegalovirus association was assigned to under 200 TCR beta chains. As confirmed in vitro, three CMV-associated chains were specific for CMV antigens.

Repertoires were generated with immunoSEQ multiplex PCR, while TCRdb's copy carries only in-frame clones and drops some. The sample has under 150,000 clones, approximately 90% seen once. The donors were members of the validation cohort comprising 120 subjects, separate from the approximately 630-subject first cohort. The CDR3 spans 11 residues. The germline CDR1 and CDR2 sequences are SNHLY and FYNNEI. The V end was cut by 6 bases, the J end by 12 bases, with 14 bases between. With respect to this clone: The antigen is not known.

What was sequenced was PBMCs. This sequence joins TRBV2 and TRBJ1-1, with no clear D. This TCR was sampled from a woman between 18 and 29 years old in good health and CMV-seronegative. The CDR3 sequence: CASRLLGLSFF. CDR3 DNA sequence: TGTGCCAGCAGGCTACTAGGGCTTTCTTTCTTT.